This is a list of T cell receptor beta chains from one sample in a study of T cell changes during pregnancy in multiple sclerosis. Generated by immunoSEQ multiplex PCR, the TCRdb table keeps only in-frame clones and is missing some. In the table there are around 96,000 clones, 94% of which are singletons. Source: peripheral blood, taken in the third trimester of pregnancy. The receptors originated from a female donor with multiple sclerosis, enrolled in a pregnancy study. CDR3s leave out the opening cysteine and the closing phenylalanine or tryptophan.

v_call: TRBV28; j_call: TRBJ1-5; cdr3_aa: ASHPGGPSNQPQH
v_call: TRBV19; j_call: TRBJ1-5; cdr3_aa: ASWSGIGSNQPQH
v_call: TRBV7-2; j_call: TRBJ2-7; cdr3_aa: ASSLGREGPWEQY
v_call: TRBV18; j_call: TRBJ2-4; cdr3_aa: ASSQAGRDRNIQY
v_call: TRBV14; j_call: TRBJ2-2; cdr3_aa: ASSQVVQTGRPGELF
v_call: TRBV7-2; j_call: TRBJ2-7; cdr3_aa: ASSSLAGGSYEQY
v_call: TRBV27; j_call: TRBJ2-7; cdr3_aa: ASSSPIRDRDHEQY
v_call: TRBV7-9; j_call: TRBJ2-5; cdr3_aa: ASSSSTAETQY
v_call: TRBV19; j_call: TRBJ1-5; cdr3_aa: ASRELPVDSIRSNQPQH
v_call: TRBV7-9; j_call: TRBJ2-7; cdr3_aa: ASSLLSRQGHEQY
v_call: TRBV6-6; j_call: TRBJ2-7; cdr3_aa: ASSPRLTSGYEQY
v_call: TRBV19; j_call: TRBJ1-5; cdr3_aa: ASRQTGANNQPQH
v_call: TRBV29-1; j_call: TRBJ2-1; cdr3_aa: SVDSLAGLGDEQF
v_call: TRBV28; j_call: TRBJ1-1; cdr3_aa: ASTRQWNTEAF
v_call: TRBV6-5; j_call: TRBJ2-2; cdr3_aa: ASQREVTGELF
v_call: TRBV29-1; j_call: TRBJ2-7; cdr3_aa: SVSGSGTYEQY
v_call: TRBV28; j_call: TRBJ2-1; cdr3_aa: AVSLRKYINEQF
v_call: TRBV7-9; j_call: TRBJ1-1; cdr3_aa: ASSDRYTEAF
v_call: TRBV12-5; j_call: TRBJ2-3; cdr3_aa: ASAMGQGNTDTQY
v_call: TRBV7-3; j_call: TRBJ2-2; cdr3_aa: ASSPWGGAGELF
v_call: TRBV21-1; j_call: TRBJ1-2; cdr3_aa: ASRLSGHPT
v_call: TRBV11-2; j_call: TRBJ2-7; cdr3_aa: ASSVGGDEQY
v_call: TRBV29-1; j_call: TRBJ1-1; cdr3_aa: SVQTGSEAF
v_call: TRBV6-1; j_call: TRBJ2-3; cdr3_aa: ASSSAAGDTQY
v_call: TRBV5-1; j_call: TRBJ2-7; cdr3_aa: ASSFGGQLSYEQY
v_call: TRBV7-2; j_call: TRBJ1-4; cdr3_aa: ASSLGGQGWEKLF
v_call: TRBV19; j_call: TRBJ2-7; cdr3_aa: ASSARQASYEQY
v_call: TRBV2; j_call: TRBJ1-5; cdr3_aa: ASRRQGAVNQPQH
v_call: TRBV6-5; j_call: TRBJ2-3; cdr3_aa: ASRHSGSLTDTQY